These 3 T cell receptor beta chains share one sample of origin, sequenced in a study of blood T cell repertoires in COVID-19. Profiling relied on immunoSEQ multiplex PCR, and the TCRdb table lists in-frame clones only, not all of them. The sample contains 15,000 or so clones, 87% of which appear only once. The material sequenced was peripheral blood. The receptors here all came from a man between 45 and 60 years old with active COVID-19.

This clone was seen a handful of times. This rearrangement joins TRBV18 to TRBJ2-4; TRBD1 matches 9 bases. J was trimmed by 12 bases and V by 0 bases; bases with no gene match: 3. Germline V gene lookup returns CDR1 KGHSH and CDR2 LQKENI. The CDR3 length is 13 residues. CDR3 sequence reads: CASSPPMGQGQYF. For the CDR3, the DNA is TGTGCCAGCTCACCACCGATGGGACAGGGTCAGTACTTC.

The chain recombines TRBV11-3 with TRBJ2-1; maybe TRBD1 (6 bases). Trimming shortened V by 4 bases and J by 7 bases, and 14 bases separated the two germline ends. Germline V CDR1 and CDR2: SGHNT, YENEEA. The CDR3 is 14 amino acids. The CDR3 nucleotides are TGTGCCAGCAGCTCCAGTGCAGGGGAGAATGAGCAGTTCTTC. Its protein product is CASSSSAGENEQFF.

The chain carries TRBV7-8 and TRBJ2-1; 8 bases match TRBD2. The trim removed 2 bases at V and 7 bases at J, leaving 10 bases unmatched. Per the germline V gene, CDR1 is SGHVS and CDR2 is FQNEAQ. This CDR3 region has 16 residues. CDR3 nucleotides: TGTGCCAGCAGCTTAATGGCAGCGGGAGTTAATAATGAGCAGTTCTTC. Protein product: CASSLMAAGVNNEQFF.